These 26 T cell receptor beta chains were sequenced from one sample in a study of identical twins. TCRdb reprocessed the 5' RACE reads with MiXCR, giving one entry per CDR3 protein. The top ten hold roughly 0.3% of the sample, which has 1.5 million to 2 million distinct CDR3 sequences, less than 35% seen once. What was sequenced was cord blood. Receptors were obtained from a newborn girl in good health.

In nucleotides, the CDR3 is TGTGCCAGCAGTAAGCTGACAGGGTCTGAAAAACTGTTTTTT. Residues: CASSKLTGSEKLFF. The rearrangement joins TRBV12-3 or TRBV12-4 to TRBJ1-4, with TRBD1 matching over 7 bases. J was trimmed by 7 bases and V by 5 bases; bases with no gene match: 7. This CDR3 spans 14 amino acids.

On this clonotype: At one end the junction does not follow the germline gene, possibly because of a read error. The rearrangement links TRBV13 to TRBJ2-1, with D hard to call. The CDR3 totals 15 residues. CDR1 PRHDT and CDR2 FYEKMQ come from the germline V gene (reference sequence). The CDR3 DNA reads TGTGCCAGCAGCTTCGTAGTCTCCTCCTGCAATGAGCAGTTCTTC. Its protein product is CASSFVVSSCNEQFF.

This clonotype was picked up many times. V gene TRBV29-1 combines with J gene TRBJ2-7; 12 bases are a match to TRBD2. This CDR3 is built from 13 residues. V lost 4 bases to trimming and J lost 4 bases; unmatched junction nucleotides: 2. CDR1 is SQVTM, CDR2 ANQGSEA, per germline. CDR3 in amino acids: CSVGGLAGYEQYF. In DNA, the CDR3 is TGCAGCGTTGGCGGACTAGCGGGATACGAGCAGTACTTC.

The J gene is TRBJ2-2, the V gene TRBV20-1; D gene unclear. Germline loops: CDR1 DFQATT, CDR2 SNEGSKA (reference sequence). The CDR3 runs to 14 residues. Trimming removed 3 bases from V and 2 bases from J, with 10 bases in between. CDR3: CSASWLGNTGELFF. In DNA form, the CDR3 reads TGCAGTGCTAGTTGGCTGGGTAACACCGGGGAGCTGTTTTTT.

This chain links TRBV20-1 with TRBJ2-2; D may be TRBD1 (6 bases). There are 17 residues in the CDR3. V lost 2 bases, J lost 0 bases, and 16 bases lay in between. Per the germline V gene, CDR1 is DFQATT and CDR2 is SNEGSKA (reference sequence). This CDR3 is CSARLTRGQPNTGELFF. The CDR3 coding sequence is TGCAGTGCTAGACTTACCCGAGGACAGCCGAACACCGGGGAGCTGTTTTTT.

V usage is TRBV3-1 and J usage is TRBJ2-5, with D perhaps TRBD1 (6 bases). CDR1 is LGHDT, CDR2 YNNKEL, per germline (reference sequence). CDR3 length equals 15 residues. Between the trimmed V and J ends, which lost 1 base and 3 bases, there was a span of 12 bases. Here the CDR3 reads CASSQVPNREETQYF. The CDR3 nucleotides are TGTGCCAGCAGCCAAGTCCCAAACAGGGAAGAGACCCAGTACTTC.

The chain uses TRBV4-2 and TRBJ1-5; TRBD1 matches 7 bases. The CDR3 has 15 residues. The germline V gene encodes CDR1 LGHNA and CDR2 YNFKEQ. The V gene end was trimmed by 5 bases and the J gene end by 11 bases; junction bases not matched to a gene: 15. CDR3 sequence reads: CASSFGVTGNHTQHF. The CDR3 region has the DNA TGTGCCAGCAGCTTCGGAGTGACAGGGAATCACACCCAGCATTTT.

This clonotype was seen at least ten times. The chain links TRBV29-1 to TRBJ2-1; D call uncertain. Germline V lookup: CDR1 SQVTM, CDR2 ANQGSEA. The CDR3 totals 11 residues. Deletions cut 8 bases from V and 4 bases from J, with 9 bases between. The CDR3 DNA reads TGCAGCACCCGACCTTACAATGAGCAGTTCTTC. Encoded protein: CSTRPYNEQFF.

The V and J genes are TRBV6-1 and TRBJ1-2; TRBD1 matches 9 bases. Germline CDR1 MNHNS, CDR2 SASEGT. The CDR3 spans 18 residues. The V segment lost 6 bases and the J segment 0 bases; nucleotides outside the gene matches: 14. The CDR3 bases are TGTGCCAGCAGCTCGGGACAGGGCTTGAAGAAGGCTAACTATGGCTACACCTTC. It yields the protein CASSSGQGLKKANYGYTF.

This chain uses TRBV20-1 with TRBJ2-3; D may be TRBD1 (6 bases). The CDR3 runs to 15 residues. CDR1 is DFQATT and CDR2 is SNEGSKA in the germline V gene (reference sequence). Trimming removed 2 bases at V and 4 bases at J, with 16 bases between. The DNA of the CDR3 is TGCAGTGCTAGACCCCCAACCCCAGGGGCAGATACGCAGTATTTT. This sequence encodes CSARPPTPGADTQYF.

To note about this clonotype: At one end, the junction sequence differs from germline, possibly due to a read error. The chain recombines TRBV5-1 with TRBJ1-4, with 7 nucleotides matching TRBD1. Germline values: CDR1 SGHRS, CDR2 YFSETQ. This CDR3 is built from 13 residues. CDR3 sequence: CASSWQGDERLFF. CDR3 sequence (DNA): TGCGCCAGCAGCTGGCAGGGGGATGAAAGACTGTTTTTT.

The chain combines TRBV28 with TRBJ2-3, with TRBD1 as a possible D gene (5 bases). This CDR3 has 15 residues. Germline CDR1 is MDHEN and CDR2 is SYDVKM. Trimming shortened V by 3 bases and J by 2 bases, and 12 bases separated the two germline ends. The CDR3 is CASSFWAGITDTQYF. The CDR3 bases are TGTGCCAGCAGTTTTTGGGCAGGGATCACAGATACGCAGTATTTT.

The chain uses TRBV13 and TRBJ2-1, with D perhaps TRBD2 (6 bases). Trimming pared 0 bases from V and 5 bases from J, leaving 20 bases between. The germline V gene has CDR1 PRHDT and CDR2 FYEKMQ (reference sequence). The CDR3 covers 18 residues. CDR3 protein: CASSLGRTSSNSNNEQFF. DNA of the CDR3: TGTGCCAGCAGCTTAGGCCGAACTAGCTCAAACTCTAACAATGAGCAGTTCTTC.

The rearrangement links TRBV3-1 to TRBJ1-5, with TRBD1 identical over 8 bases. Germline V gene lookup returns CDR1 LGHDT and CDR2 YNNKEL (reference sequence). Losses at the gene ends were 3 bases for V and 6 bases for J; bases not matched to a gene: 4. The CDR3 covers 14 residues. The CDR3 DNA reads as TGTGCCAGCAGCCATGGTACAGGGGGTCAGCCCCAGCATTTT. It encodes CASSHGTGGQPQHF.

This clonotype was found a few times. The rearrangement uses TRBV5-1 and TRBJ2-7; maybe TRBD1 (5 bases). The CDR3 has 14 amino acids. Per the germline V gene, CDR1 is SGHRS and CDR2 is YFSETQ. The ends were cut back, 6 bases at V and 1 base at J, with 14 bases in the middle. The CDR3 DNA reads as TGCGCCAGCAACCAGGGTTTGAATTCCTACGAGCAGTACTTC. Protein: CASNQGLNSYEQYF.

This clonotype has a handful of counts. V gene TRBV5-1 combines with J gene TRBJ2-3; D could derive from TRBD1 or TRBD2 (5 bases each). The CDR3 sequence is 15 residues long. V was clipped by 4 bases and J by 6 bases, with 18 bases between them. Germline CDR1 is SGHRS and CDR2 is YFSETQ. For the CDR3, the DNA is TGCGCCAGCAGCGTCCCGGGACCCCTTGACGATACGCAGTATTTT. This encodes CASSVPGPLDDTQYF.

This clonotype was seen ten or more times. The chain employs TRBV29-1 and TRBJ2-3, with a tentative D call TRBD1 (6 bases). The germline V and J ends were trimmed by 0 bases and 0 bases, with 10 bases remaining between them. The V gene's germline CDR1 is SQVTM and CDR2 ANQGSEA. The CDR3 totals 15 residues. CDR3: CSVEDKGGSTDTQYF. The CDR3 coding sequence is TGCAGCGTTGAAGATAAAGGGGGAAGCACAGATACGCAGTATTTT.

The chain has TRBV7-2 and TRBJ2-5, with TRBD2 identical over 9 bases. Judging by the DNA end, TRBJ2-7 fits better; the J call may be wrong. The CDR3 is made up of 16 amino acids. Germline values: CDR1 SGHTA, CDR2 FQGNSA. Here the CDR3 DNA reads TGTGCCAGCAGCTTAAGTGGACTAGCGAGAAACTACGAGCAGTACTTC. This encodes CASSLSGLARNYEQYF.

V is TRBV28 and J is TRBJ1-5, with D perhaps matching TRBD1 (6 bases). Looked up from germline, CDR1 is MDHEN and CDR2 is SYDVKM. The CDR3 is 15 residues long. Trimming removed 5 bases at V and 7 bases at J, with 18 bases between. The CDR3: CASSPSTGSSQPQHF. The CDR3 DNA is TGTGCCAGCAGTCCGTCCACAGGGTCCAGCCAGCCCCAGCATTTT. Complete variable domain (other parts from reference TRBV28 and TRBJ1-5): DVKVTQSSRYLVKRTGEKVFLECVQDMDHENMFWYRQDPGLGLRLIYFSYDVKMKEKGDIPEGYSVSREKKERFSLILESASTNQTSMYLCASSPSTGSSQPQHFGDGTRLSIL.

With regard to this clonotype: One end of the junction is discordant with germline, which a read error may explain. The rearrangement uses TRBV5-1 and TRBJ2-1; D uncertain. This CDR3 region has 14 residues. CDR1 SGHRS and CDR2 YFSETQ come from the germline V gene. CDR3 protein: CVSSLRAQLDEQFF. DNA of the CDR3: TGCGTCAGCAGCTTGAGAGCCCAATTGGATGAGCAGTTCTTC.

The chain has TRBV25-1 and TRBJ2-3, with D possibly being TRBD1 (5 bases). The CDR3 is 17 amino acids. Germline-derived CDR1 and CDR2 are MGHDK and SYGVNS. Trimming left V 4 bases short and J 3 bases short, with 20 bases between. This CDR3 reads CASSGERAGRRTDTQYF. CDR3 in DNA: TGTGCCAGCAGTGGCGAGAGAGCAGGGCGCAGGACAGATACGCAGTATTTT.

The rearrangement uses TRBV13 and TRBJ1-1; D ambiguous. The V end lost 6 bases, the J end lost 9 bases, and 20 bases lay between the germline ends. The V gene's germline CDR1 is PRHDT and CDR2 FYEKMQ (reference sequence). This CDR3 is built from 14 residues. The DNA for the CDR3 is TGTGCCAGCAGGAGGTTCTGGGCTGTCCACAAAGCTTTCTTT. It is translated as CASRRFWAVHKAFF.

This chain connects TRBV4-2 to TRBJ2-1; no definite D call. Germline V lookup: CDR1 LGHNA, CDR2 YNFKEQ. Trimming left V 2 bases short and J 2 bases short, with 4 bases between. The CDR3 contains 13 residues. In DNA, the CDR3 is TGTGCCAGCAGCCAAAAGGCCTACAATGAGCAGTTCTTC. It yields the protein CASSQKAYNEQFF.

This clonotype was seen repeatedly, ten times or more. The genes are TRBV6-5 and TRBJ2-3; TRBD1 might be the D (6 bases). Trimming took off 3 bases at V and 5 bases at J, with 9 bases between the two ends. The CDR3 extends over 13 amino acids. The germline CDR1 and CDR2 sequences are MNHEY and SVGAGI. CDR3 bases: TGTGCCAGCAGTTATCAGGGGAGAGATACGCAGTATTTT. Encoded protein: CASSYQGRDTQYF.

V is TRBV20-1 and J is TRBJ2-1; no reliable D call. V lost 1 base and J 7 bases, leaving 11 bases between the germline ends. CDR3 size: 13 residues. The germline gives CDR1 DFQATT, CDR2 SNEGSKA (reference sequence). CDR3 sequence: CSARGLRENEQFF. In nucleotides, the CDR3 is TGCAGTGCTAGAGGTTTGAGAGAGAATGAGCAGTTCTTC.

The chain joins TRBV4-2 to TRBJ2-1; the D gene is possibly TRBD2 (5 bases). Germline V gene lookup returns CDR1 LGHNA and CDR2 YNFKEQ. V gave up 4 bases and J gave up 4 bases, with 20 bases separating them. The CDR3 extends over 17 amino acids. CDR3 region: CASSPQRRTGLYNEQFF. The CDR3 DNA sequence: TGTGCCAGCAGCCCTCAACGTCGGACTGGTTTGTACAATGAGCAGTTCTTC.